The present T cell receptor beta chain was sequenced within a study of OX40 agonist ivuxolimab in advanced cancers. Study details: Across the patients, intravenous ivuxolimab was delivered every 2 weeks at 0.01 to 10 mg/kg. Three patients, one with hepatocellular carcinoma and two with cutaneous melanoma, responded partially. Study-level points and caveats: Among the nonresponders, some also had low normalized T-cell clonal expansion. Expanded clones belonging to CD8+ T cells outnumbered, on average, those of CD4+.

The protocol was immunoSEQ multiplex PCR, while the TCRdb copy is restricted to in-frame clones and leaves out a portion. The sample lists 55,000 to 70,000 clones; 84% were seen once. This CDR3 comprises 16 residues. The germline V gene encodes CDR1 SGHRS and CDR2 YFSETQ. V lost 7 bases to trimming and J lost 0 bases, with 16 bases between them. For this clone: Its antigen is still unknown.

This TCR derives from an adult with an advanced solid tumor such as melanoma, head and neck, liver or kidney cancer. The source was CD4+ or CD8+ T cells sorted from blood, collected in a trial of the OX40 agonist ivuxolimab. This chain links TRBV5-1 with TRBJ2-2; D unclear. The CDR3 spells CASHLVTGANTGELFF. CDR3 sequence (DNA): TGCGCCAGCCACTTGGTCACGGGCGCGAACACCGGGGAGCTGTTTTTT.